A single sample is the source of the 27 T cell receptor beta chains below, sequenced in a study of CD8 T cells in Susac syndrome. Random-hexamer reverse transcription was applied to roughly 0.5 to 1 ug RNA. TCRdb reanalysed the immunoSEQ multiplex PCR reads using MiXCR and keeps one entry per CDR3 protein. The table includes 100,000 to 150,000 distinct CDR3 sequences, approximately 96% detected once. The sequencing input was CD8+ T cells from PBMCs. The receptors were sampled from a human donor with Susac syndrome.

V is TRBV9 and J is TRBJ2-1; D is unclear. The V gene's germline CDR1 is SGDLS and CDR2 YYNGEE. V lost 0 bases and J 9 bases, leaving 7 bases between the germline ends. CDR3 length: 12 amino acids. The CDR3 spells CASSVGVSEQFF. For the CDR3, the DNA is TGTGCCAGCAGCGTAGGAGTCTCTGAGCAGTTCTTC.

This chain uses TRBV29-1 with TRBJ1-1; D is undetermined. The CDR3 is 12 residues long. Germline CDR1 reads SQVTM; CDR2 reads ANQGSEA. The V gene lost 1 base and the J gene lost 5 bases, with 8 bases spanning the gap. The CDR3 here is CSVEVLGTEAFF. The CDR3 DNA sequence: TGCAGCGTTGAAGTCCTCGGGACTGAAGCTTTCTTT. Using reference TRBV29-1 and TRBJ1-1 for the parts outside the CDR3, the full variable domain is SAVISQKPSRDICQRGTSLTIQCQVDSQVTMMFWYRQQPGQSLTLIATANQGSEATYESGFVIDKFPISRPNLTFSTLTVSNMSPEDSSIYLCSVEVLGTEAFFGQGTRLTVV.

This clonotype was detected only once. The chain employs TRBV2 and TRBJ2-3; D is perhaps TRBD2 (5 bases). V lost 6 bases and J 5 bases, leaving 18 bases between the germline ends. Germline CDR1 reads SNHLY; CDR2 reads FYNNEI. The CDR3 length is 15 residues. The CDR3 DNA sequence: TGTGCCAGCAGCGAAACAACTAGTCCGGTAGATACGCAGTATTTT. Protein sequence: CASSETTSPVDTQYF.

Only one count was recorded for this clonotype. Written as DNA, the CDR3 is TGTGCCAGCAGCTCGCCCAGGGCCTACGAGCAGTACTTC. Translated: CASSSPRAYEQYF. This rearrangement joins TRBV7-9 to TRBJ2-7; TRBD1 might be the D (5 bases). V was shortened by 4 bases and J by 2 bases, with 9 bases between the two germline ends. From germline, CDR1 is SEHNR and CDR2 FQNEAQ (reference sequence). The CDR3 spans 13 residues.

The genes are TRBV5-4 and TRBJ2-1; 8 positions match TRBD2. Per the germline V gene, CDR1 is SGHNT and CDR2 is YYREEE (reference sequence). The CDR3 has 14 residues. The trim removed 4 bases at V and 8 bases at J, leaving 8 bases unmatched. DNA of the CDR3: TGTGCCAGCAGCAATTCCGGGACTAGTGATGAGCAGTTCTTC. It yields the protein CASSNSGTSDEQFF.

The genes are TRBV5-6 and TRBJ2-1; 11 nucleotides line up with TRBD2. The CDR3 runs 15 residues. V shed 3 bases and J 9 bases; nucleotides not matched to a gene: 8. Germline loops: CDR1 SGHDT, CDR2 YYEEEE. The CDR3 nucleotides are TGTGCCAGCAGCTGGGAACTAGCGGGAGTTACTGAGCAGTTCTTC. It codes for CASSWELAGVTEQFF.

V and J are TRBV20-1 and TRBJ2-5, with unresolved D. Germline V gives CDR1 DFQATT, CDR2 SNEGSKA (reference sequence). CDR3 size: 14 residues. Trimming removed 3 bases from V and 0 bases from J, with 11 bases in between. The CDR3 DNA follows: TGCAGTGCTAGTCGGTATTGGTACCAAGAGACCCAGTACTTC. As protein: CSASRYWYQETQYF.

The chain couples TRBV4-3 to TRBJ2-7; D might be TRBD2 (7 bases). V was clipped by 4 bases and J by 6 bases, with 19 bases between them. Germline lookup yields CDR1 LGHNA and CDR2 YSLEER. This CDR3 is built from 15 residues. This CDR3 reads CASSRGVGGGGEQYF. As DNA, the CDR3 is TGCGCCAGCAGCCGCGGGGTTGGGGGCGGGGGCGAGCAGTACTTC.

This chain joins TRBV7-9 and TRBJ2-7; 11 bases map to TRBD1. Germline loops: CDR1 SEHNR, CDR2 FQNEAQ (reference sequence). The CDR3 extends over 16 amino acids. Trimming cost V 5 bases and J 5 bases; bases outside gene matches: 11. The CDR3 DNA is TGTGCCAGCAGCATAACTCCGGGACAGGGGGGGCACGAGCAGTACTTC. This gives the protein CASSITPGQGGHEQYF.

This chain links TRBV2 with TRBJ2-1; perhaps TRBD2 as D (6 bases). Per the germline V gene, CDR1 is SNHLY and CDR2 is FYNNEI. The V and J ends lost 2 bases and 6 bases respectively, with 14 bases between them. The CDR3 extends over 15 amino acids. The CDR3: CASSETWRDVNEQFF. The CDR3 region has the DNA TGTGCCAGCAGTGAAACCTGGCGGGATGTCAATGAGCAGTTCTTC.

CDR3 loop: CASRPRQGLTEAFF. The CDR3 bases are TGTGCCAGCAGACCGAGACAGGGGTTGACTGAAGCTTTCTTT. The V and J genes are TRBV3-1 and TRBJ1-1; TRBD1 aligns across 8 bases. This CDR3 region has 14 residues. Looked up from germline, CDR1 is LGHDT and CDR2 is YNNKEL (reference sequence). V trimming: 6 bases; J trimming: 5 bases; junction bases outside the gene matches: 8.

The chain carries TRBV11-2 and TRBJ2-3; 7 bases map to TRBD2. CDR3 size: 12 residues. The germline CDR1 and CDR2 sequences are SGHAT and FQNNGV. Losses at the gene ends were 4 bases for V and 8 bases for J; bases not matched to a gene: 3. CDR3 sequence (DNA): TGTGCCAGCAGCTCGGGACTACTTACGCAGTATTTT. Amino acids: CASSSGLLTQYF.

The chain uses TRBV7-3 and TRBJ2-5; 8 positions agree with TRBD2. Trimming removed 5 bases from V and 4 bases from J; junction bases left unmatched: 9. The CDR3 extends over 15 amino acids. The germline V gene has CDR1 SGHTA and CDR2 FQGTGA. The CDR3, as DNA: TGTGCCAGCAGCCAAACGGGGCTAGCGGGAGAGACCCAGTACTTC. This sequence encodes CASSQTGLAGETQYF.

CDR3 sequence (DNA): TGTGCCAGCAGCAAAGTCGGCACAGGGCCCTATGGCTACACCTTC. Its translation is CASSKVGTGPYGYTF. This chain uses TRBV21-1 with TRBJ1-2; the D call of TRBD1 is as the table states it, not checked on the DNA. TRBV21-1 is a pseudogene segment. The CDR3 has 15 amino acids.

The rearrangement uses TRBV5-6 and TRBJ1-2; the match to TRBD1 covers 7 bases. The germline V gene encodes CDR1 SGHDT and CDR2 YYEEEE. With 4 bases clipped from V and 8 bases from J, the junction kept 11 bases outside the gene matches. The CDR3 has 14 amino acids. This CDR3 reads CASSTGGGAYGYTF. The CDR3 region has the DNA TGTGCCAGCAGCACTGGAGGGGGCGCCTACGGCTACACCTTC.

V usage is TRBV7-3 and J usage is TRBJ2-6, with 7 positions matching TRBD1. This CDR3 is 19 amino acids long. Germline CDR1 is SGHTA and CDR2 is FQGTGA. The trim removed 5 bases at V and 0 bases at J, leaving 13 bases unmatched. The CDR3 reads CASSLQPGQLSSGANVLTF. The CDR3 DNA reads TGTGCCAGCAGCCTGCAACCGGGACAGTTGAGCTCTGGGGCCAACGTCCTGACTTTC.

In this sample, this clonotype turned up once. The V and J genes are TRBV6-4 and TRBJ2-3; maybe TRBD2 (5 bases). CDR1 is MRHNA, CDR2 SNTAGT, per germline. This CDR3 has 14 residues. Trimming took 4 bases from V and 4 from J, leaving 12 bases between them. CDR3 bases: TGTGCCAGCAGTGCTGGAGGTGCGGCAGATACGCAGTATTTT. Its translation: CASSAGGAADTQYF.

The rearrangement uses TRBV5-6 and TRBJ1-5, with 7 positions matching TRBD1. Losses at the gene ends were 0 bases for V and 5 bases for J; bases not matched to a gene: 2. This CDR3 is built from 14 residues. Germline V lookup: CDR1 SGHDT, CDR2 YYEEEE. The CDR3 loop is CASSLEGAHQPQHF. For the CDR3, the DNA is TGTGCCAGCAGCTTGGAGGGGGCACATCAGCCCCAGCATTTT.

The chain joins TRBV20-1 to TRBJ2-2; 9 bases map to TRBD2. V was clipped by 1 base and J by 6 bases; unmatched bases: 6. The CDR3 consists of 15 residues. Germline V gives CDR1 DFQATT, CDR2 SNEGSKA (reference sequence). The CDR3 sequence: CSARAPSGDAGELFF. Here the CDR3 DNA reads TGCAGTGCTAGAGCCCCTAGCGGGGACGCCGGGGAGCTGTTTTTT.

The chain combines TRBV20-1 with TRBJ2-5; 12 nucleotides match TRBD2. With V trimmed by 6 bases and J by 4 bases, 9 bases remained unmatched. This CDR3 spans 15 amino acids. In germline, CDR1 is DFQATT, CDR2 SNEGSKA (reference sequence). The DNA for the CDR3 is TGCAGTGCAGACACTAGCGGGGGGCCCCCAGAGACCCAGTACTTC. Its protein is CSADTSGGPPETQYF.

The V call is TRBV10-3, the J call TRBJ1-1, with TRBD1 as a possible D gene (5 bases). This CDR3 contains 18 residues. V lost 3 bases to trimming and J lost 1 base, with 21 bases between them. Germline CDR1 and CDR2: ENHRY and SYGVKD. The CDR3 DNA follows: TGTGCCATCAGTGAAGCCCAGGGAGGATCCCATACGAACACTGAAGCTTTCTTT. Translated, it gives CAISEAQGGSHTNTEAFF.

This clonotype was picked up one time. The genes are TRBV27 and TRBJ1-1; 7 positions match TRBD1. V shed 6 bases, J shed 4 bases, and the junction held 8 bases outside the gene matches. This CDR3 has 14 amino acids. Germline loops: CDR1 MNHEY, CDR2 SMNVEV (reference sequence). The DNA for the CDR3 is TGTGCCAGCAGCCGACAGGGATATGGCACTGAAGCTTTCTTT. Amino acid sequence: CASSRQGYGTEAFF.

The chain recombines TRBV6-4 with TRBJ2-1; 8 positions agree with TRBD1. With 8 bases clipped from V and 9 bases from J, the junction kept 15 bases outside the gene matches. Germline values: CDR1 MRHNA, CDR2 SNTAGT. This CDR3 has 15 residues. The CDR3 DNA is TGTGCCAGCCGTCCTACAGGGGGAGATGTGGGTGAGCAGTTCTTC. This codes for CASRPTGGDVGEQFF.

The V gene is TRBV3-1, the J gene TRBJ2-1; D uncertain. The CDR3 sequence is 17 residues long. With 0 bases removed from V and 2 bases from J, the gap between germline ends came to 14 bases. Germline assignment: CDR1 LGHDT and CDR2 YNNKEL (reference sequence). Here the CDR3 DNA reads TGTGCCAGCAGCCAAGATCTTCCCACTTCAACCTACAATGAGCAGTTCTTC. Amino acid sequence: CASSQDLPTSTYNEQFF.

This chain links TRBV19 with TRBJ1-1; D is possibly TRBD1 (6 bases). The ends were cut back, 0 bases at V and 1 base at J, with 9 bases in the middle. Germline V gene sequence: CDR1 LNHDA, CDR2 SQIVND (reference sequence). The CDR3 sequence is 15 residues long. The CDR3 protein is CASSIDGGGNTEAFF. DNA of the CDR3: TGTGCCAGTAGTATAGATGGGGGCGGGAACACTGAAGCTTTCTTT.

V gene TRBV20-1 combines with J gene TRBJ2-5; 11 bases are a match to TRBD2. The CDR3 is made up of 16 amino acids. The V segment lost 2 bases and the J segment 3 bases; nucleotides outside the gene matches: 8. CDR1 is DFQATT and CDR2 is SNEGSKA in the germline V gene (reference sequence). The CDR3: CSARSVAGGPEETQYF. In DNA form, the CDR3 reads TGCAGTGCTAGATCCGTAGCGGGAGGGCCAGAAGAGACCCAGTACTTC.

This chain connects TRBV4-3 to TRBJ2-6; 12 bases align to TRBD1. CDR1 and CDR2 from the germline V gene are LGHNA and YSLEER. The CDR3 is 19 amino acids. V dropped 0 bases and J dropped 2; count of bases not matched to a gene: 5. The DNA of the CDR3 is TGCGCCAGCAGCCAAGAAGGGGGGACAGGGGGCCCTGGGGCCAACGTCCTGACTTTC. Amino acids: CASSQEGGTGGPGANVLTF.